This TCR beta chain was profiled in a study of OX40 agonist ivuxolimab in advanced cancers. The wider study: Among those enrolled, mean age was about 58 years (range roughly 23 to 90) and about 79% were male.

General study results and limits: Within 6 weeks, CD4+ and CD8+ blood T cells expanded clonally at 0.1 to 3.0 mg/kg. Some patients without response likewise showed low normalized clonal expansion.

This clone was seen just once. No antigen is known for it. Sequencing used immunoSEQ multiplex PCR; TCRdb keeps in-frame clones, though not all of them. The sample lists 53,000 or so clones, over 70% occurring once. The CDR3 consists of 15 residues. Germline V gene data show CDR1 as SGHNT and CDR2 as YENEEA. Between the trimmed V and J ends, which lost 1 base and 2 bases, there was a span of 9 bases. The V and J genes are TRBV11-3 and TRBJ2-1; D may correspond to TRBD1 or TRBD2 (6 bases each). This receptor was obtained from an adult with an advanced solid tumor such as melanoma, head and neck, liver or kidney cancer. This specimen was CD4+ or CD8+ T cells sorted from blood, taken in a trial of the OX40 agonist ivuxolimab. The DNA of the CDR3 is TGTGCCAGCAGCTTAGGGGGGGCGGCCTACAATGAGCAGTTCTTC. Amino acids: CASSLGGAAYNEQFF.